This is a list of T cell receptor beta chains from one sample in a study of T cells in Graves' hyperthyroidism and ophthalmopathy. MiXCR, run by TCRdb on the multiplex PCR reads, gives a single entry per CDR3 protein. The sample includes about 580,000 distinct CDR3 sequences, over 11% of them seen just once. The sample taken for sequencing was blood. These TCRs come from a young woman with Graves' hyperthyroidism that later progressed to Graves' ophthalmopathy. Each CDR3 is given with its conserved first and last residue. A D gene is named only where the DNA matches it firmly. Not all rows give a size; the values are once, few, many and, for expanded clones, a class.

J,D,V,length,size,CDR3,DNA
TRBJ1-4,TRBD1,TRBV30,11,many,CAYPGGEGLFF,TGTGCCTACCCAGGGGGAGAGGGACTGTTTTTT
TRBJ2-1,TRBD1,TRBV6-1,16,many,CASSEAGQGFLNEQFF,TGTGCCAGCAGTGAGGCCGGACAGGGCTTCCTCAATGAGCAGTTCTTC
TRBJ1-2,TRBD1,TRBV18,15,.,CASSPEDRGDYGYTF,TGTGCCAGCTCACCGGAAGACAGGGGGGACTATGGCTACACCTTC
TRBJ2-1,TRBD1,TRBV11-2,13,many,CASSGTAVNEQFF,TGTGCCAGCAGCGGGACAGCTGTCAATGAGCAGTTCTTC
TRBJ2-7,TRBD1,TRBV7-8,13,many,CASSKTGNYEQYF,TGTGCCAGCAGCAAGACAGGGAACTACGAGCAGTACTTC
TRBJ2-1,TRBD2,TRBV7-9,12,few,CAITNGLAGQFF,TGTGCCATTACAAACGGACTAGCTGGGCAGTTCTTC
TRBJ2-3,.,TRBV5-1,13,.,CASSPRRGDTQYF,TGCGCCAGCAGCCCAAGACGGGGTGATACGCAGTATTTT
TRBJ2-3,TRBD2,TRBV18,17,few,CASSPTTSGLAGATQYF,TGTGCCAGCTCACCAACCACTTCGGGACTAGCGGGAGCTACGCAGTATTTT
TRBJ2-6,.,TRBV12-3/TRBV12-4,17,many,CASSLAGTPAGANVLTF,TGTGCCAGCAGTTTAGCAGGGACTCCAGCTGGGGCCAACGTCCTGACTTTC
TRBJ2-7,.,TRBV12-3/TRBV12-4,14,many,CASSPLGPRWEQYF,TGTGCCAGCAGCCCCTTAGGGCCCCGCTGGGAGCAGTACTTC